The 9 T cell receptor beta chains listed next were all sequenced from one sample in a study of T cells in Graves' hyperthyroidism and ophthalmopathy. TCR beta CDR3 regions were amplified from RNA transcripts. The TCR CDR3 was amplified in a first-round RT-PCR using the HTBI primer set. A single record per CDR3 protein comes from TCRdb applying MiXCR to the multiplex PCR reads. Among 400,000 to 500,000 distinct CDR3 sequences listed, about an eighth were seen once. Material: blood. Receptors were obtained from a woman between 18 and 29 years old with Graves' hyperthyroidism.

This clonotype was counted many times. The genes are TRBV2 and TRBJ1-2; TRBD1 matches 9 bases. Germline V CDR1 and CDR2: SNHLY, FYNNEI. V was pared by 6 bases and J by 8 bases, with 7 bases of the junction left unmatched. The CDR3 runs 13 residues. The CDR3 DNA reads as TGTGCCAGCAGACCCACAGGGGGCGGGGGCTACACCTTC. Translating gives CASRPTGGGGYTF.

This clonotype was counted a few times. The DNA for the CDR3 is TGTGCCAGCAGCGCTGGGACGGGTGAAAAACTGTTTTTT. Its protein product is CASSAGTGEKLFF. V usage is TRBV11-3 and J usage is TRBJ1-4; the D gene is possibly TRBD1 (5 bases). Germline V gene sequence: CDR1 SGHNT, CDR2 YENEEA. V lost 5 bases and J lost 7, with 11 bases in between. The CDR3 sequence is 13 residues long.

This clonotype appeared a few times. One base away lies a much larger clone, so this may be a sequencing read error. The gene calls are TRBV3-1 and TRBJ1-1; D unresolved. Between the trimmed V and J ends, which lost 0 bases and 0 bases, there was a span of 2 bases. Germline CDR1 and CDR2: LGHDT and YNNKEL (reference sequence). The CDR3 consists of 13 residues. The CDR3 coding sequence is TGTGCCAGCAGCCAAGAAATGAACACTGAAGCTTTCTTT. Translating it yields CASSQEMNTEAFF.

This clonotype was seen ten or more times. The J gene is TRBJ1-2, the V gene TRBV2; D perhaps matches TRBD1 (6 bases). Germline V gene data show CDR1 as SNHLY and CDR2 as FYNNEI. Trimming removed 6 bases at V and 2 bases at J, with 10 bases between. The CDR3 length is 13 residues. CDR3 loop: CASRDRWNYGYTF. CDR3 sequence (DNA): TGTGCCAGCAGGGACAGATGGAACTATGGCTACACCTTC.

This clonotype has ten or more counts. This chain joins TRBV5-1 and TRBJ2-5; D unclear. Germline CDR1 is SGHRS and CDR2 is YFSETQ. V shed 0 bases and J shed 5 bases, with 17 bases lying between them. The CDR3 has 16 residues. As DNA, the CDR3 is TGCGCCAGCAGCTTGGATGGGGTGGGGTCGGCGGAGACCCAGTACTTC. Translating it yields CASSLDGVGSAETQYF.

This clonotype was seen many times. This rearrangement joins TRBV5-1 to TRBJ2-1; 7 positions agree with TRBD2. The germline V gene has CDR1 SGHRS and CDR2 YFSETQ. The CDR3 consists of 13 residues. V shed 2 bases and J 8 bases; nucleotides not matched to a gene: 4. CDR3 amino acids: CASSLVTSDEQFF. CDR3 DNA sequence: TGCGCCAGCAGCTTAGTAACTAGCGATGAGCAGTTCTTC.

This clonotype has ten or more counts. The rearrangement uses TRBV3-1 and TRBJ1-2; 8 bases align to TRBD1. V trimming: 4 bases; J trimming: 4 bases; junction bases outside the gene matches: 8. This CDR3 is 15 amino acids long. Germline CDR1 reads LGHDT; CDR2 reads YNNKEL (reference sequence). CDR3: CASSPTGQGGYGYTF. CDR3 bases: TGTGCCAGCAGCCCGACTGGACAGGGAGGCTATGGCTACACCTTC.

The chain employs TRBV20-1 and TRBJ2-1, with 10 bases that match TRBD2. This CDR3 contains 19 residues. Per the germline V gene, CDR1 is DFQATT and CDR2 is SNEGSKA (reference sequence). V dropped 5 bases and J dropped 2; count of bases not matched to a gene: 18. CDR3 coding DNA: TGCAGTGCTCCGATAGGACACTATAGCGGGAGGAATCCCTACAATGAGCAGTTCTTC. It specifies CSAPIGHYSGRNPYNEQFF.

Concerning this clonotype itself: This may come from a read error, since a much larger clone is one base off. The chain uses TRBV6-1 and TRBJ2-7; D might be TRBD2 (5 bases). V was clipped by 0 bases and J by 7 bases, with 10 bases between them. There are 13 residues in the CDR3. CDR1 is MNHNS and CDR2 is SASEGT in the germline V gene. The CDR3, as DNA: TGTGCCAGCAGTGAAGCGGAGGCCCCGGAGCAGTACTTC. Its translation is CASSEAEAPEQYF.